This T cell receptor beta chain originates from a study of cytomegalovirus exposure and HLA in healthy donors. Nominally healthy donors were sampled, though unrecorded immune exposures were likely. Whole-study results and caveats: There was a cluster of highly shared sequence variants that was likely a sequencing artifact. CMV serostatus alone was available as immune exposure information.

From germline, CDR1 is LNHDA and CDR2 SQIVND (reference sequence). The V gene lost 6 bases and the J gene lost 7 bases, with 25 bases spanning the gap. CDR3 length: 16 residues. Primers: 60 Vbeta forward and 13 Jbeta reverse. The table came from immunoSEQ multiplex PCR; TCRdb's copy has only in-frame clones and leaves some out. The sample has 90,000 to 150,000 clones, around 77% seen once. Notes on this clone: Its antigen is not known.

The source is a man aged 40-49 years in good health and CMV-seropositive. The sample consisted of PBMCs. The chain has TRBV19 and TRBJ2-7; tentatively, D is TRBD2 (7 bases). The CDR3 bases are TGTGCCAGTAGCCTCCGACCGACCGGGGGGCTGAGTGAGCAGTACTTC. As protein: CASSLRPTGGLSEQYF.